These 14 T cell receptor beta chains were all obtained from the same sample, sequenced in a study of cytomegalovirus exposure and HLA in healthy donors. Primers for the PCR totalled 60 Vbeta and 13 Jbeta. Using immunoSEQ multiplex PCR, the repertoire was profiled, and TCRdb retains in-frame clones only, with some absent. The sample comprises over 95,000 clones, less than 80% of which are singletons, and 4% to 4.5% rests with the top ten. Sequenced material: PBMCs. The receptors here all came from a woman in her thirties or forties in good health and CMV-seropositive.

The J gene is TRBJ2-1, the V gene TRBV18; D unresolved. The CDR3 runs to 17 residues. Trimming took 0 bases from V and 0 from J, leaving 12 bases between them. Germline V CDR1 and CDR2: KGHSH, LQKENI. The CDR3 here is CASSPPNLRSSYNEQFF. CDR3 nucleotide sequence: TGTGCCAGCTCACCACCGAACCTTAGGAGCTCCTACAATGAGCAGTTCTTC.

This chain links TRBV7-3 with TRBJ2-1; D is possibly TRBD1 (6 bases). Germline lookup yields CDR1 SGHTA and CDR2 FQGTGA. The CDR3 runs 15 residues. V dropped 2 bases and J dropped 4 bases, with 12 bases sitting between them. The DNA for the CDR3 is TGTGCCAGCAGCTTACAGGGGACGACATACAATGAGCAGTTCTTC. Amino acid sequence: CASSLQGTTYNEQFF.

This chain joins TRBV11-2 and TRBJ2-5; D unresolved. The V end lost 1 base, the J end lost 7 bases, and 4 bases lay between the germline ends. The CDR3 loop spans 11 amino acids. Germline CDR1 and CDR2: SGHAT and FQNNGV. As DNA, the CDR3 is TGTGCCAGCAGCTTAGCTGTGACCCAGTACTTC. This gives the protein CASSLAVTQYF.

The rearrangement uses TRBV7-9 and TRBJ1-3; D is uncertain. V was cut by 1 base and J by 0 bases, with 13 bases left in between. Germline V lookup: CDR1 SEHNR, CDR2 FQNEAQ (reference sequence). The CDR3 totals 17 residues. The CDR3, as DNA: TGTGCCAGCAGCTTAGAGAAATACCTGAGCTCTGGAAACACCATATATTTT. Amino acid sequence: CASSLEKYLSSGNTIYF. The full variable domain, rest sourced from reference TRBV7-9 and TRBJ1-3, is DTGVSQNPRHKITKRGQNVTFRCDPISEHNRLYWYRQTLGQGPEFLTYFQNEAQLEKSRLLSDRFSAERPKGSFSTLEIQRTEQGDSAMYLCASSLEKYLSSGNTIYFGEGSWLTVV.

V is TRBV5-8 and J is TRBJ1-5, with TRBD1 identical over 8 bases. This CDR3 comprises 15 residues. V trimming: 5 bases; J trimming: 8 bases; junction bases outside the gene matches: 12. In germline, CDR1 is SGHTS, CDR2 YDEGEE. As DNA, the CDR3 is TGTGCCAGCAGTCCCGGACAGGGTAGGGTTGAGCCCCAGCATTTT. This gives the protein CASSPGQGRVEPQHF.

V usage is TRBV5-1 and J usage is TRBJ2-2; 10 positions agree with TRBD2. The CDR3 contains 15 residues. V was clipped by 6 bases and J by 6 bases; unmatched bases: 8. Germline CDR1 is SGHRS and CDR2 is YFSETQ. CDR3 coding DNA: TGCGCCAGCATGTTGTCTAGCGGGAGCGCCGGGGAGCTGTTTTTT. This sequence encodes CASMLSSGSAGELFF.

This clone was picked up one time. The chain recombines TRBV14 with TRBJ2-7; a possible D gene is TRBD2 (5 bases). The CDR3 covers 16 residues. Germline CDR1 and CDR2: SGHDN and FVKESK. The germline V and J ends were trimmed by 3 bases and 2 bases, with 17 bases remaining between them. The CDR3, as DNA: TGTGCCAGCAGCCAGGCGCCAGCGGCTGTCGCCTACGAGCAGTACTTC. Its protein product is CASSQAPAAVAYEQYF.

The genes are TRBV5-4 and TRBJ2-4, with TRBD2 matching 8 bases. CDR3 size: 14 residues. J lost 9 bases, V lost 4 bases, and 9 bases had no gene match. CDR1 and CDR2 from the germline V gene are SGHNT and YYREEE (reference sequence). The CDR3 DNA is TGTGCCAGCAGCCCCGGGACTAGTGTAGGCATTCAGTACTTC. Its protein is CASSPGTSVGIQYF.

The rearrangement uses TRBV5-1 and TRBJ2-7, with 8 bases aligning to TRBD2. This CDR3 is built from 16 residues. The germline V gene encodes CDR1 SGHRS and CDR2 YFSETQ. J lost 3 bases, V lost 4 bases, and 12 bases had no gene match. The chain's CDR3 is CASSEAPTSGHYEQYF. CDR3 nucleotide sequence: TGCGCCAGCAGCGAAGCTCCTACTAGCGGACACTACGAGCAGTACTTC.

The chain carries TRBV29-1 and TRBJ1-1; 9 bases align to TRBD1. Germline CDR1 SQVTM, CDR2 ANQGSEA. V shed 6 bases and J 4 bases; nucleotides not matched to a gene: 6. The CDR3 extends over 13 amino acids. The CDR3 DNA sequence: TGCAGCGTGGACCGACAGGGGGGCACTGAAGCTTTCTTT. This gives the protein CSVDRQGGTEAFF.

The chain joins TRBV7-2 to TRBJ2-7, with D perhaps TRBD1 (6 bases). The CDR3 is made up of 15 amino acids. Per the germline V gene, CDR1 is SGHTA and CDR2 is FQGNSA. The V end was cut by 1 base, the J end by 0 bases, with 10 bases between. CDR3 in DNA: TGTGCCAGCAGCTTAGAACAGGGAGACTCCTACGAGCAGTACTTC. The encoded protein is CASSLEQGDSYEQYF.

V gene TRBV6-1 combines with J gene TRBJ1-2, with unresolved D. The CDR3 loop spans 16 amino acids. Germline CDR1 reads MNHNS; CDR2 reads SASEGT. V lost 4 bases to trimming and J lost 2 bases, with 17 bases between them. CDR3 in DNA: TGTGCCAGCAGTGGCGGGCCAAGCGACGGCAACTATGGCTACACCTTC. Its translation is CASSGGPSDGNYGYTF.

V usage is TRBV11-3 and J usage is TRBJ1-2; no clear D. Germline CDR1 reads SGHNT; CDR2 reads YENEEA. Between the trimmed V and J ends, which lost 5 bases and 4 bases, there was a span of 14 bases. The CDR3 is 14 amino acids. Here the CDR3 DNA reads TGTGCCAGCAGCCCAAGGTCGGGAAGCTATGGCTACACCTTC. It yields the protein CASSPRSGSYGYTF.

Only one count was recorded for this clone. The V and J genes are TRBV10-3 and TRBJ2-2; 9 bases agree with TRBD2. The trim removed 10 bases at V and 3 bases at J, leaving 9 bases unmatched. Germline-derived CDR1 and CDR2 are ENHRY and SYGVKD. CDR3 length: 15 amino acids. CDR3 sequence: CATRAAGGDTGELFF. For the CDR3, the DNA is TGTGCCACCCGGGCAGCGGGGGGTGACACCGGGGAGCTGTTTTTT.